This T cell receptor (beta chain) was identified in a study of cytomegalovirus exposure and HLA in healthy donors. A multiplex PCR was run with 60 Vbeta primers and 13 Jbeta primers. The method was immunoSEQ multiplex PCR; TCRdb's version includes in-frame clones alone and lacks a portion of them. The sample contains approximately 110,000 clones, 76% of which appear only once. V was clipped by 0 bases and J by 2 bases, with 11 bases between them. The CDR3 extends over 15 amino acids. Germline assignment: CDR1 LGHNA and CDR2 YNFKEQ. V gene TRBV4-2 combines with J gene TRBJ2-7; weak D call: TRBD1 (5 bases). This TCR was recovered from a man aged 50-60 years in good health and CMV-seronegative. The sequencing input was PBMCs. CDR3 protein: CASSQDPPGPYEQYF. CDR3 DNA sequence: TGTGCCAGCAGCCAAGATCCCCCAGGGCCCTACGAGCAGTACTTC.